The 8 T cell receptor beta chains given below trace back to one sample, sequenced in a study of beta chain features in type 1 diabetes. Sequencing targeted expressed TCRB transcripts, as all isolated RNA had been reverse transcribed. Assay: immunoSEQ multiplex PCR; the TCRdb copy retains only in-frame clones and omits some. Among around 240,000 clones listed, over 9.5% were seen once. The sequenced material came from naive CD4+ T cells from blood. Receptor source: a woman between 18 and 29 years old in good health.

This rearrangement joins TRBV5-1 to TRBJ1-1; D might be TRBD1 (5 bases). The CDR3 spans 14 residues. The V and J ends lost 5 bases and 0 bases respectively, with 11 bases between them. Germline CDR1 SGHRS, CDR2 YFSETQ. The CDR3 DNA follows: TGCGCCAGCAGATTAACAGGACTGAACACTGAAGCTTTCTTT. Protein product: CASRLTGLNTEAFF.

This clone came up a few times. CDR3 nucleotide sequence: TGTGCCAGCAGTTACTCGAGGCTAGCGGGAGCTTCCGAGCAGTACTTC. Translated: CASSYSRLAGASEQYF. This sequence joins TRBV6-5 and TRBJ2-7; the match to TRBD2 covers 10 bases. The CDR3 has 16 amino acids. Trimming took 0 bases from V and 6 from J; bases not matched to a gene: 8. Per germline, CDR1 MNHEY and CDR2 SVGAGI.

This clone was counted between two and nine times. CDR3 nucleotides: TGTGCCAGCAGCACAACCCGGACTAGCGGGAGTAGGGCGGAGACCCAGTACTTC. It translates to CASSTTRTSGSRAETQYF. The chain carries TRBV5-4 and TRBJ2-5; 13 bases are a match to TRBD2. Looked up from germline, CDR1 is SGHNT and CDR2 is YYREEE (reference sequence). The CDR3 sequence is 18 residues long. The J segment lost 5 bases and the V segment lost 4 bases, leaving 14 bases of the junction unmatched.

This clone occurred a few times. The chain couples TRBV29-1 to TRBJ1-2; perhaps TRBD1 as D (6 bases). CDR3 length equals 12 residues. Germline V gene lookup returns CDR1 SQVTM and CDR2 ANQGSEA. Trimming pared 4 bases from V and 3 bases from J, leaving 9 bases between. CDR3 sequence reads: CSVGAGDYGYTF. CDR3 coding DNA: TGCAGCGTTGGAGCAGGGGACTATGGCTACACCTTC.

This clone has just a few counts. This chain uses TRBV18 with TRBJ1-2; 9 bases map to TRBD1. Per germline, CDR1 KGHSH and CDR2 LQKENI. Losses at the gene ends were 5 bases for V and 2 bases for J; bases not matched to a gene: 3. The CDR3 totals 14 residues. CDR3 sequence: CASSYGTGNYGYTF. CDR3 bases: TGTGCCAGCTCATATGGGACAGGGAACTATGGCTACACCTTC.

The rearrangement joins TRBV19 to TRBJ1-2; 11 positions agree with TRBD1. V dropped 6 bases and J dropped 3; count of bases not matched to a gene: 9. The CDR3 length is 16 residues. The germline V gene has CDR1 LNHDA and CDR2 SQIVND (reference sequence). DNA of the CDR3: TGTGCCAGTAGCGTCCGGGACAGGGGGAGAGACTATGGCTACACCTTC. It specifies CASSVRDRGRDYGYTF.

The chain uses TRBV7-9 and TRBJ2-1, with TRBD2 identical over 12 bases. Trimming removed 5 bases from V and 3 bases from J; junction bases left unmatched: 5. The CDR3 runs 16 residues. The germline CDR1 and CDR2 sequences are SEHNR and FQNEAQ (reference sequence). The CDR3 sequence is CASSRGTSGFYNEQFF. CDR3 DNA sequence: TGTGCCAGCAGCCGGGGGACTAGCGGGTTCTACAATGAGCAGTTCTTC.

This clone was seen more than once but under ten times. V usage is TRBV5-1 and J usage is TRBJ2-1, with 11 nucleotides matching TRBD1. The CDR3 contains 16 residues. After removal of 1 base from V and 6 bases from J, the junction contained 6 bases not matched to a gene. Germline V gene data show CDR1 as SGHRS and CDR2 as YFSETQ. CDR3 nucleotides: TGCGCCAGCAGCTTGTCCGGACAGGGGGCGTTCAATGAGCAGTTCTTC. As protein: CASSLSGQGAFNEQFF.